These T cell receptor beta chains were read from a single sample in a study of blood T cell repertoires in COVID-19. Profiled with immunoSEQ multiplex PCR; TCRdb holds only in-frame clones, not every one. The sample holds 450,000 or so clones, 85% to 90% seen once. What was sequenced was peripheral blood. These receptors all stem from a man younger than 35 with COVID-19, enrolled during active disease. CDR3s include the opening cysteine and the closing phenylalanine or tryptophan. Each record gives: J gene, V gene, CDR3 length, D gene, clone size, CDR3 protein, CDR3 DNA. A D gene is named only where the DNA matches it firmly. Rows may omit the clone size; those that give it use once, few, many or a size class.

>TRBJ2-3|TRBV11-3|14|.|.
CASSIIPSTDTQYF
TGTGCCAGCAGCATAATCCCTAGCACAGATACGCAGTATTTT
>TRBJ1-1|TRBV5-1|13|.|.
CASSLAGNTEAFF
TGCGCCAGCAGCTTGGCAGGGAACACTGAAGCTTTCTTT
>TRBJ1-1|TRBV19|13|.|.
CASSMAPNTEAFF
TGTGCCAGTAGTATGGCCCCGAACACTGAAGCTTTCTTT
>TRBJ2-3|TRBV7-2|14|.|.
CASSSRAGDVTQYF
TGTGCCAGCAGCTCGCGCGCGGGTGATGTTACGCAGTATTTT
>TRBJ1-6|TRBV13|15|TRBD1|.
CASSFRTGGNSPLHF
TGTGCCAGCAGCTTCCGGACAGGGGGAAATTCACCCCTCCACTTT
>TRBJ1-1|TRBV19|12|TRBD1|.
CASSTSDREAFF
TGTGCCAGTAGTACATCGGACAGGGAGGCTTTCTTT
>TRBJ2-7|TRBV7-6|14|.|.
CASSLDPTGSEQYF
TGTGCCAGCAGCTTAGACCCCACCGGGAGCGAGCAGTACTTC
>TRBJ2-1|TRBV21-1|18|.|.
CASSKGGYGGGSYNEQFF
TGTGCCAGCAGCAAAGGGGGCTACGGGGGAGGCTCCTACAATGAGCAGTTCTTC
>TRBJ2-7|TRBV2|11|.|few
CASSNSYEQYF
TGTGCCAGCAGCAACTCCTACGAGCAGTACTTC
>TRBJ1-5|TRBV28|14|.|.
CASSLLRGSQPQHF
TGTGCCAGCAGTTTGTTAAGGGGCTCTCAGCCCCAGCATTTT
>TRBJ2-3|TRBV13|15|TRBD2|.
CASSFSGGGTDTQYF
TGTGCCAGCAGCTTTAGCGGGGGTGGCACAGATACGCAGTATTTT
>TRBJ2-7|TRBV6-5|14|.|.
CASSYTVRGYEQYF
TGTGCCAGCAGTTACACGGTTCGGGGATACGAGCAGTACTTC
>TRBJ2-1|TRBV5-8|15|TRBD1|.
CASSLGTGDDNEQFF
TGTGCCAGCAGCTTGGGGACAGGGGACGACAATGAGCAGTTCTTC